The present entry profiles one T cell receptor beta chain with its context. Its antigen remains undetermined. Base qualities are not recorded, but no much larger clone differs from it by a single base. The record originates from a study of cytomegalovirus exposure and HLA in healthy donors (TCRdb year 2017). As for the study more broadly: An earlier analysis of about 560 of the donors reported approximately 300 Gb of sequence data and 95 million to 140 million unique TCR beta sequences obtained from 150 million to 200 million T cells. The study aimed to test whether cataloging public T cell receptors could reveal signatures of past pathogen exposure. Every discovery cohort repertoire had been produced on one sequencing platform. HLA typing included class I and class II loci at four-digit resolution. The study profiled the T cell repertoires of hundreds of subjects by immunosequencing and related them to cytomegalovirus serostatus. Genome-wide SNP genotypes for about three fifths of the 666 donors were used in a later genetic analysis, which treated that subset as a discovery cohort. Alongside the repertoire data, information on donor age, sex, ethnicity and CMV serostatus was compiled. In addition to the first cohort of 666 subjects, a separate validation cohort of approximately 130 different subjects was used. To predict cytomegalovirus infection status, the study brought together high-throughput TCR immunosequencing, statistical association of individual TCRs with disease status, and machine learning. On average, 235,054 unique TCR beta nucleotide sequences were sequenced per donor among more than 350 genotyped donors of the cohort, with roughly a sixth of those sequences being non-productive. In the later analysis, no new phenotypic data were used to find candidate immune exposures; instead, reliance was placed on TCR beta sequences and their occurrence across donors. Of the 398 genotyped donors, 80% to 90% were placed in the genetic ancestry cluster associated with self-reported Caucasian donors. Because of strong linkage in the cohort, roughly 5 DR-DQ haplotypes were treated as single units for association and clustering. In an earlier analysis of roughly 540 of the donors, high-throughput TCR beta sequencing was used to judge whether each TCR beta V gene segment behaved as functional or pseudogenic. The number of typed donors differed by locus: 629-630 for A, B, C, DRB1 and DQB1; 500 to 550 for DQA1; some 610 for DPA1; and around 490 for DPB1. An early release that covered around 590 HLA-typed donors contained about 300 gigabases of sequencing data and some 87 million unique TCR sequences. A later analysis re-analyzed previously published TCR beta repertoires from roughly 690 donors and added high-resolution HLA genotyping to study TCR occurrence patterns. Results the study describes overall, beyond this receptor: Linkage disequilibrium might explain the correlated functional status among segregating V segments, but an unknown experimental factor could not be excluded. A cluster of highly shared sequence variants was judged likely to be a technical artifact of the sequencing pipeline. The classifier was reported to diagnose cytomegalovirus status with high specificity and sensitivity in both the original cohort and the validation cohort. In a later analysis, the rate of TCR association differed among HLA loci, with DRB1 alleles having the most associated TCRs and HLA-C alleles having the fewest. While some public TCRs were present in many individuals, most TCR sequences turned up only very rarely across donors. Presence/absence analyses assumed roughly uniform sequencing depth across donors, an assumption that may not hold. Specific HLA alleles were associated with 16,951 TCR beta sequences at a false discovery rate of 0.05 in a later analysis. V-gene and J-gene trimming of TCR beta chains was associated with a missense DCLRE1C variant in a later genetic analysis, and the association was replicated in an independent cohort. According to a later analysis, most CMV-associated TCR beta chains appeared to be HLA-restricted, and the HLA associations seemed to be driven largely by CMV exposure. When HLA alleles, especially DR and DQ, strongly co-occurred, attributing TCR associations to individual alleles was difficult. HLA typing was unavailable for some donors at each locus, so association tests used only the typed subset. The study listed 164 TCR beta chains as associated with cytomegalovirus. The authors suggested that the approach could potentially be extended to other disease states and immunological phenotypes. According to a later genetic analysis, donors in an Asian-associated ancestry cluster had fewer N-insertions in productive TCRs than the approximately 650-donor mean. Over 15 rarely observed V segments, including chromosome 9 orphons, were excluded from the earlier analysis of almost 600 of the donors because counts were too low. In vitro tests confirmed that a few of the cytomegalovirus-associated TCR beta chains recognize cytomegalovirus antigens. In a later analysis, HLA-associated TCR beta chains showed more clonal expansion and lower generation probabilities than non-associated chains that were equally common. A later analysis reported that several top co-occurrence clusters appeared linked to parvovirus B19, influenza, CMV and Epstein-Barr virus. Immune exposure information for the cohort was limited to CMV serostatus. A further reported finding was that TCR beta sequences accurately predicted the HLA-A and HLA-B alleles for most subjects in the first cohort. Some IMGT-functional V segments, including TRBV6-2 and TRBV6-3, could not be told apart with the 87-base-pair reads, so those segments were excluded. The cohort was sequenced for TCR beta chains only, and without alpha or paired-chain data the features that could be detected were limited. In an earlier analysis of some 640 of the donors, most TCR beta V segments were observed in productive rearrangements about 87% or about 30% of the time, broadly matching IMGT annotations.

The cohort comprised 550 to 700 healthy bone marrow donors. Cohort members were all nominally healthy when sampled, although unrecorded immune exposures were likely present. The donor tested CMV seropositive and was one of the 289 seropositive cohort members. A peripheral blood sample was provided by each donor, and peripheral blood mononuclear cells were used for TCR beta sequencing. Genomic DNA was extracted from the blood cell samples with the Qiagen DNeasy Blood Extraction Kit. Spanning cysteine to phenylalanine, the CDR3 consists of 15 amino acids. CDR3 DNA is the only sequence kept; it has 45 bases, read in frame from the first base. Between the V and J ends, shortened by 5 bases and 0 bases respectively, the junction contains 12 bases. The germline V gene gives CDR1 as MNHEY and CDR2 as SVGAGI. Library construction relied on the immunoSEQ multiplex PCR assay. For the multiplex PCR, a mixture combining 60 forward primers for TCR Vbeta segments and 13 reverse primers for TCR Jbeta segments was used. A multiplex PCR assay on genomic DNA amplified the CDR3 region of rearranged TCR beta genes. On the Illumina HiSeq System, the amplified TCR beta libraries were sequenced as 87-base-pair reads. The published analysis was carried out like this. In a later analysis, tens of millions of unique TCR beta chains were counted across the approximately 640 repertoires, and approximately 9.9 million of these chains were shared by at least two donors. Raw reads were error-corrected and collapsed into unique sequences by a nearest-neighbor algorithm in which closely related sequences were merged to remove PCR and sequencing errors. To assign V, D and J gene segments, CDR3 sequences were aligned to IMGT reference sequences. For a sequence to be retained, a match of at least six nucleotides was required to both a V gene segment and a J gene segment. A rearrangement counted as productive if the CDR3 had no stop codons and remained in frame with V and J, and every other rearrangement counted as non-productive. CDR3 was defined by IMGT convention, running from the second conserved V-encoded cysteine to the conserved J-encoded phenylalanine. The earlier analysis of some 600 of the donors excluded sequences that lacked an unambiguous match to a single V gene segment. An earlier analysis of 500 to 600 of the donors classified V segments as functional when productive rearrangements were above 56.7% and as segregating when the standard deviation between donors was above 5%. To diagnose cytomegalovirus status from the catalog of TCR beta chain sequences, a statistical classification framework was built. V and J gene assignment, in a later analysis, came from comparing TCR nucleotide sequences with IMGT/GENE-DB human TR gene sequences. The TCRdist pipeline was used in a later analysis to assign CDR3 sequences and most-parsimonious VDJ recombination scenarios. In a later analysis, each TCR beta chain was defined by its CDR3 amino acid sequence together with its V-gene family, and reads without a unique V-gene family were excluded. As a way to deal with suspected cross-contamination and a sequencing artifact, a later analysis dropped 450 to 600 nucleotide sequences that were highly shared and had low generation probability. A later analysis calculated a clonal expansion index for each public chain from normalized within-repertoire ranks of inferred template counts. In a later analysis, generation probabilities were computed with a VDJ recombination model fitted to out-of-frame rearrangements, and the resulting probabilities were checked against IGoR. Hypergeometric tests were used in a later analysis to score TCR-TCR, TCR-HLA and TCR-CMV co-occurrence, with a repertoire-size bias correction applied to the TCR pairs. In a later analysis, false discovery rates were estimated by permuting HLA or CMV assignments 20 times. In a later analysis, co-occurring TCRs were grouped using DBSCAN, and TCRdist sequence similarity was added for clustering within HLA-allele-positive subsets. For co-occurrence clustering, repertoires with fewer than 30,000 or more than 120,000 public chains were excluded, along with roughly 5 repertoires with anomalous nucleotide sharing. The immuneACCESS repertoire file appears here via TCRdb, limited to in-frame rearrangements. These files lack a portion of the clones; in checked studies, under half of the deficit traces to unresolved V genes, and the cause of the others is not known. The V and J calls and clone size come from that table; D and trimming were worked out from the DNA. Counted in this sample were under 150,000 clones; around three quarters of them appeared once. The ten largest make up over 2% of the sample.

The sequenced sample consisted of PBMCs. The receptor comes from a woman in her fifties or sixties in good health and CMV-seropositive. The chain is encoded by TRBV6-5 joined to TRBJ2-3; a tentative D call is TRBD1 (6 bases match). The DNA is TGTGCCAGCAGTACCCAGGGACAAAGCACAGATACGCAGTATTTT. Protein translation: CASSTQGQSTDTQYF.